These 19 T cell receptor beta chains came from one sample sequenced in a study of type 1 and type 2 diabetes patients. The PCR template was genomic DNA. Multiplex PCR with 30 forward and 13 reverse primers amplified the TCR beta CDR3. Each CDR3 protein is one row after TCRdb ran MiXCR on the multiplex PCR reads. Of about 290,000 distinct CDR3 sequences detected, around 47% appear once; the ten largest clones hold roughly 13%. What was sequenced was peripheral blood mononuclear cells (PBMCs). These receptors were collected from a man aged 18-30 years with type 2 diabetes.

V usage is TRBV7-9 and J usage is TRBJ2-3; D call uncertain. Trimming left V 1 base short and J 6 bases short, with 11 bases between. The germline V gene encodes CDR1 SEHNR and CDR2 FQNEAQ (reference sequence). The CDR3 covers 14 residues. CDR3 sequence (DNA): TGTGCCAGCAGCTTAGAACGGGCTGAGGATACGCAGTATTTT. Translating gives CASSLERAEDTQYF. The entire variable domain, with the rest obtained from reference TRBV7-9 and TRBJ2-3, is as follows: DTGVSQNPRHKITKRGQNVTFRCDPISEHNRLYWYRQTLGQGPEFLTYFQNEAQLEKSRLLSDRFSAERPKGSFSTLEIQRTEQGDSAMYLCASSLERAEDTQYFGPGTRLTVL.

V usage is TRBV15 and J usage is TRBJ1-2; TRBD1 matches 7 bases. V was pared by 5 bases and J by 4 bases, with 7 bases of the junction left unmatched. The CDR3 is 14 amino acids. CDR1 is LNHNV and CDR2 is YYDKDF in the germline V gene (reference sequence). CDR3 sequence (DNA): TGTGCCACCAGCCGGGACAGAGACTTCTATGGCTACACCTTC. Protein: CATSRDRDFYGYTF. The full variable domain, with the rest looked up from reference TRBV15 and TRBJ1-2, is DAMVIQNPRYQVTQFGKPVTLSCSQTLNHNVMYWYQQKSSQAPKLLFHYYDKDFNNEADTPDNFQSRRPNTSFCFLDIRSPGLGDTAMYLCATSRDRDFYGYTFGSGTRLTVV.

The chain combines TRBV29-1 with TRBJ2-1, with unresolved D. Trimming removed 5 bases at V and 9 bases at J, with 5 bases between. The CDR3 covers 9 residues. Germline V lookup: CDR1 SQVTM, CDR2 ANQGSEA. CDR3 DNA sequence: TGCAGCGTTCCGGGTGAGCAGTTCTTC. This gives the protein CSVPGEQFF.

J is TRBJ1-1 and V is TRBV19, with D maybe TRBD1 (6 bases). Germline CDR1 is LNHDA and CDR2 is SQIVND (reference sequence). The CDR3 sequence is 13 residues long. The V end was cut by 6 bases, the J end by 10 bases, with 18 bases between. CDR3 sequence reads: CASSASNRAGAFF. For the CDR3, the DNA is TGTGCCAGTAGCGCCTCCAACAGGGCGGGAGCTTTCTTT.

In nucleotides, the CDR3 is TGTGCCAGCAGTGAAGCGACTATCGAACCCTACGAGCAGTACTTC. Amino acid sequence: CASSEATIEPYEQYF. The chain is built from TRBV6-1 and TRBJ2-7, with D maybe TRBD2 (5 bases). The V end was cut by 0 bases, the J end by 2 bases, with 11 bases between. Germline CDR1 reads MNHNS; CDR2 reads SASEGT. The CDR3 sequence is 15 residues long.

V and J are TRBV3-1 and TRBJ1-2; 8 positions agree with TRBD1. The CDR3 runs to 13 residues. After removal of 8 bases from V and 7 bases from J, the junction contained 9 bases not matched to a gene. Germline V gives CDR1 LGHDT, CDR2 YNNKEL (reference sequence). This chain's CDR3 is CASGGTGFVGYTF. The CDR3 DNA reads TGTGCCAGCGGCGGGACAGGATTTGTTGGCTACACCTTC.

The rearrangement joins TRBV30 to TRBJ1-4; 7 bases align to TRBD1. CDR1 and CDR2 (germline): GTSNPN, SVGIG (reference sequence). The V and J ends lost 5 bases and 4 bases, in that order; junction bases with no gene match: 10. There are 15 residues in the CDR3. The chain's CDR3 is CAWCPLTGDNEKLFF. The CDR3 DNA follows: TGTGCCTGGTGCCCACTAACAGGGGATAATGAAAAACTGTTTTTT.

A few counts support this clonotype. The J gene is TRBJ1-1, the V gene TRBV6-5, with unresolved D. Deletions cut 2 bases from V and 6 bases from J, with 10 bases between. The V gene's germline CDR1 is MNHEY and CDR2 SVGAGI. This CDR3 contains 13 residues. The CDR3 DNA is TGTGCCAGCAGTTACGAAATTGGGTCTGAAGCTTTCTTT. It is translated as CASSYEIGSEAFF.

Points on this clonotype: The CDR3 ends on some other residue instead of the conserved phenylalanine or tryptophan, so this is likely a read error. The gene calls are TRBV15 and TRBJ2-5, with 7 nucleotides matching TRBD2. Unmatched junction bases numbered 9, after V lost 3 bases and J lost 5 bases. Germline lookup yields CDR1 LNHNV and CDR2 YYDKDF (reference sequence). The CDR3 is 15 residues long. CDR3 sequence reads: CATSSGLVGRETQYL. CDR3 nucleotide sequence: TGTGCCACCAGCAGTGGACTAGTTGGGAGGGAGACCCAGTACCTC.

V usage is TRBV19 and J usage is TRBJ2-3, with a tentative D call TRBD2 (6 bases). Trimming removed 7 bases at V and 2 bases at J, with 16 bases between. Germline V gene sequence: CDR1 LNHDA, CDR2 SQIVND (reference sequence). This CDR3 region has 15 residues. The CDR3 DNA follows: TGTGCCAGTACCACTAAGGCGGGGCCCACAGATACGCAGTATTTT. The encoded protein is CASTTKAGPTDTQYF.

This clonotype was seen just once. The CDR3 loop reads CASSYASGPQETQYF. The DNA for the CDR3 is TGTGCCAGCAGTTACGCTAGCGGGCCTCAAGAGACCCAGTACTTC. The rearrangement uses TRBV28 and TRBJ2-5; 8 positions agree with TRBD2. V trimming: 4 bases; J trimming: 2 bases; junction bases outside the gene matches: 6. Germline V CDR1 and CDR2: MDHEN, SYDVKM. The CDR3 length is 15 residues. Combining the CDR3 with reference TRBV28 and TRBJ2-5 gives the whole variable domain DVKVTQSSRYLVKRTGEKVFLECVQDMDHENMFWYRQDPGLGLRLIYFSYDVKMKEKGDIPEGYSVSREKKERFSLILESASTNQTSMYLCASSYASGPQETQYFGPGTRLLVL.

In this sample, this clonotype turned up a few times. The V and J genes are TRBV27 and TRBJ2-7; unclear D gene. The CDR3 spans 15 residues. V lost 3 bases and J lost 0, with 12 bases in between. Germline V CDR1 and CDR2: MNHEY, SMNVEV (reference sequence). CDR3 coding DNA: TGTGCCAGCAGTTTCTCCGGTTTAAGCTCCTACGAGCAGTACTTC. It is translated as CASSFSGLSSYEQYF.

The V and J genes are TRBV6-5 and TRBJ2-3, with TRBD1 as a possible D gene (5 bases). Trimming cost V 6 bases and J 4 bases, with 20 bases left between them. CDR3 length equals 16 residues. Looked up from germline, CDR1 is MNHEY and CDR2 is SVGAGI. This CDR3 reads CASSVGAGLNSDTQYF. CDR3 nucleotide sequence: TGTGCCAGCAGCGTAGGGGCCGGGCTCAATTCAGATACGCAGTATTTT.

The chain links TRBV7-2 to TRBJ1-5; no reliable D call. The CDR3 consists of 14 residues. Germline CDR1 is SGHTA and CDR2 is FQGNSA. Trimming took off 2 bases at V and 1 base at J, with 6 bases between the two ends. Written as DNA, the CDR3 is TGTGCCAGCAGCTTACCGGGGAGCAATCAGCCCCAGCATTTT. Translating it yields CASSLPGSNQPQHF.

This chain connects TRBV7-8 to TRBJ2-7; maybe TRBD1 (6 bases). Between the trimmed V and J ends, which lost 5 bases and 2 bases, there was a span of 13 bases. The germline V gene has CDR1 SGHVS and CDR2 FQNEAQ. CDR3 length: 14 amino acids. CDR3 nucleotide sequence: TGTGCCAGCAGCCGGACGGACAGAGCCTACGAGCAGTACTTC. It translates to CASSRTDRAYEQYF.

This clonotype came up a few times. The genes are TRBV10-2 and TRBJ2-2, with 8 bases lining up with TRBD2. Germline loops: CDR1 WSHSY, CDR2 SAAADI. The CDR3 is 16 residues long. Trimming removed 3 bases from V and 5 bases from J; junction bases left unmatched: 8. CDR3 coding DNA: TGCGCCAGCAGTGAAGTGGCGGGAGGTCAAACCGGGGAGCTGTTTTTT. It is translated as CASSEVAGGQTGELFF.

V is TRBV7-9 and J is TRBJ2-5, with TRBD1 matching over 7 bases. This CDR3 contains 15 residues. Per the germline V gene, CDR1 is SEHNR and CDR2 is FQNEAQ (reference sequence). After removal of 0 bases from V and 5 bases from J, the junction contained 6 bases not matched to a gene. The CDR3 is CASSLATGLWETQYF. DNA of the CDR3: TGTGCCAGCAGCTTAGCGACAGGGTTGTGGGAGACCCAGTACTTC.

The rearrangement uses TRBV6-6 and TRBJ1-5; TRBD1 matches 7 bases. Unmatched junction bases numbered 12, after V lost 6 bases and J lost 7 bases. Germline V gene data show CDR1 as MNHNY and CDR2 as SVGAGI (reference sequence). The CDR3 sequence is 15 residues long. The CDR3 spells CASSLEGATSQPQHF. In nucleotides, the CDR3 is TGTGCCAGCAGCCTTGAGGGGGCCACGTCCCAGCCCCAGCATTTT.

This clonotype appeared a few times. V and J are TRBV7-2 and TRBJ2-5, with 8 bases fitting TRBD1. J gave up 5 bases and V 1 base, and 6 bases lay outside the gene matches. CDR3 length: 15 residues. Germline values: CDR1 SGHTA, CDR2 FQGNSA. CDR3 loop: CASSLGQGAYETQYF. As DNA, the CDR3 is TGTGCCAGCAGCTTAGGCCAGGGGGCTTATGAGACCCAGTACTTC. The entire variable domain, with the rest obtained from reference TRBV7-2 and TRBJ2-5, is as follows: GAGVSQSPSNKVTEKGKDVELRCDPISGHTALYWYRQSLGQGLEFLIYFQGNSAPDKSGLPSDRFSAERTGGSVSTLTIQRTQQEDSAVYLCASSLGQGAYETQYFGPGTRLLVL.